The entry below gives a single T cell receptor (beta chain) sequence along with its context. Libraries were prepared by immunoSEQ multiplex PCR; TCRdb keeps only in-frame clonotypes and omits some of them. Among around 190,000 clones listed, 70% to 90% were seen once. The data belong to a study of blood T cell repertoires in COVID-19. This CDR3 is 14 amino acids long. Germline V gives CDR1 SGHDT, CDR2 YYEEEE. The V and J ends lost 4 bases and 12 bases, in that order; junction bases with no gene match: 12. The chain recombines TRBV5-6 with TRBJ1-4; 7 bases line up with TRBD1. The source material was peripheral blood. The clonotype comes from a man aged 45-60 years with COVID-19, enrolled during active disease. CDR3 DNA sequence: TGTGCCAGCAGCCGGGACAGCATAATGAGGGAACTGTTTTTT. It specifies CASSRDSIMRELFF.